Listed here are 17 T cell receptor beta chains from one sample, sequenced in a study of neurological immune-mediated disorders. TCRdb analysed the 5' RACE reads with MiXCR anew, one entry per CDR3 protein. Here the sample spans 55,000 to 70,000 distinct CDR3 sequences, 3.9% being singletons. Sequencing was carried out using PBMCs. The receptors were sampled from a man aged 25-40 years with multiple sclerosis.

The sample holds many counts of this clonotype. This rearrangement joins TRBV3-1 to TRBJ2-7, with 7 bases that match TRBD2. Germline V gene lookup returns CDR1 LGHDT and CDR2 YNNKEL (reference sequence). V shed 1 base, J shed 0 bases, and the junction held 0 bases outside the gene matches. The length of the CDR3 is 14 residues. CDR3 region: CASSQGGGSYEQYF. CDR3 coding DNA: TGTGCCAGCAGCCAAGGGGGGGGCTCCTACGAGCAGTACTTC.

This clonotype was counted ten times or more. V usage is TRBV5-5 and J usage is TRBJ2-1, with D possibly called TRBD1 or TRBD2 (5 bases each). The germline CDR1 and CDR2 sequences are SGHKS and YYEKEE (reference sequence). V shed 2 bases and J shed 5 bases, with 11 bases lying between them. The CDR3 loop spans 14 amino acids. The CDR3, as DNA: TGTGCCAGCAGCTTACTGGGACCGCACAATGAGCAGTTCTTC. The encoded protein is CASSLLGPHNEQFF.

This clonotype has at least ten counts. This clone may be a read error of a much larger clone one base away. The J gene is TRBJ2-2, the V gene TRBV5-1; D tentatively reads TRBD1 or TRBD2 (5 bases each). CDR1 is SGHRS and CDR2 is YFSETQ in the germline V gene. CDR3 length equals 15 residues. Trimming shortened V by 6 bases and J by 6 bases, and 18 bases separated the two germline ends. CDR3 sequence: CASTPGFNGAGELFF. CDR3 nucleotide sequence: TGCGCCAGCACTCCAGGGTTCAACGGGGCCGGGGAGCTGTTTTTT.

This clonotype was counted at least ten times. This chain connects TRBV20-1 to TRBJ2-3; D possibly matches TRBD1 or TRBD2 (5 bases each). Germline V lookup: CDR1 DFQATT, CDR2 SNEGSKA (reference sequence). V gave up 7 bases and J gave up 1 base, with 15 bases separating them. The CDR3 is 14 amino acids. The CDR3 DNA reads TGCAGTGTACAGTCTGGGGGTGGCACAGATACGCAGTATTTT. Protein: CSVQSGGGTDTQYF.

This clonotype has a count of ten or more. The rearrangement joins TRBV29-1 to TRBJ2-7; TRBD1 matches 9 bases. The V gene's germline CDR1 is SQVTM and CDR2 ANQGSEA. V shed 6 bases and J 3 bases; nucleotides not matched to a gene: 3. The CDR3 has 12 residues. The CDR3 region is CSVETGGYEQYF. In nucleotides, the CDR3 is TGCAGCGTAGAGACAGGGGGCTACGAGCAGTACTTC.

This clonotype was detected ten times or more. The chain carries TRBV29-1 and TRBJ2-5, with 9 bases fitting TRBD1. Germline CDR1 reads SQVTM; CDR2 reads ANQGSEA. CDR3 size: 15 residues. The trim removed 6 bases at V and 0 bases at J, leaving 8 bases unmatched. DNA of the CDR3: TGCAGCGTAAAAGACAGGGGGAGGTACCAAGAGACCCAGTACTTC. Protein product: CSVKDRGRYQETQYF.

This chain connects TRBV6-6 to TRBJ2-3; possibly TRBD2 for D (6 bases). This CDR3 spans 16 amino acids. From germline, CDR1 is MNHNY and CDR2 SVGAGI (reference sequence). With 0 bases removed from V and 5 bases from J, the gap between germline ends came to 15 bases. The CDR3 reads CASSYSTRKGGDTQYF. In DNA, the CDR3 is TGTGCCAGCAGTTACTCGACAAGAAAGGGAGGAGATACGCAGTATTTT.

This clonotype was counted many times. CDR3 sequence (DNA): TGTGCCAGCAGTGGCGGGCCTACTTCCCACGAGCAGTACTTC. Encoded protein: CASSGGPTSHEQYF. The V call is TRBV6-5, the J call TRBJ2-7; TRBD2 might be the D (5 bases). V was pared by 5 bases and J by 5 bases, with 16 bases between. The germline V gene has CDR1 MNHEY and CDR2 SVGAGI. The CDR3 length is 14 residues.

This clonotype was counted at least ten times. The chain carries TRBV7-2 and TRBJ2-5; 8 nucleotides agree with TRBD2. With V trimmed by 6 bases and J by 2 bases, 5 bases remained unmatched. The CDR3 runs 14 residues. CDR1 SGHTA and CDR2 FQGNSA come from the germline V gene. CDR3 sequence reads: CASSLGLAQETQYF. As DNA, the CDR3 is TGTGCCAGCAGTCTTGGACTAGCTCAAGAGACCCAGTACTTC.

This clonotype was counted many times. The chain has TRBV11-2 and TRBJ2-4, with 7 nucleotides matching TRBD1. V was pared by 4 bases and J by 8 bases, with 8 bases of the junction left unmatched. The CDR3 runs 14 residues. Germline assignment: CDR1 SGHAT and CDR2 FQNNGV. The CDR3 DNA follows: TGTGCCAGCAGCTCCGCCGGCGGACAGGACATTCAGTACTTC. Amino acids: CASSSAGGQDIQYF.

The chain employs TRBV20-1 and TRBJ2-7, with 7 bases identical to TRBD1. The germline gives CDR1 DFQATT, CDR2 SNEGSKA (reference sequence). V lost 4 bases, J lost 3 bases, and 9 bases stayed unmatched. The CDR3 sequence is 14 residues long. CDR3 residues: CSATDRVVIYEQYF. Written as DNA, the CDR3 is TGCAGTGCTACAGACAGGGTGGTCATCTACGAGCAGTACTTC.

The sample holds many counts of this clonotype. The chain employs TRBV20-1 and TRBJ2-5; D unresolved. This CDR3 is 12 amino acids long. The V and J ends lost 0 bases and 5 bases respectively, with 7 bases between them. The germline CDR1 and CDR2 sequences are DFQATT and SNEGSKA (reference sequence). This CDR3 reads CSARDQSETQYF. The DNA for the CDR3 is TGCAGTGCTAGAGATCAGTCGGAGACCCAGTACTTC.

This clonotype was seen at least ten times. This chain connects TRBV9 to TRBJ1-1; TRBD1 might be the D (6 bases). CDR1 SGDLS and CDR2 YYNGEE come from the germline V gene. V lost 0 bases to trimming and J lost 5 bases, with 17 bases between them. This CDR3 spans 16 amino acids. For the CDR3, the DNA is TGTGCCAGCAGCGTAGAATCTGGGGGGGCGGGGACTGAAGCTTTCTTT. This codes for CASSVESGGAGTEAFF.

This clonotype was observed many times. V gene TRBV20-1 combines with J gene TRBJ1-1; tentatively, D is TRBD1 (5 bases). The CDR3 extends over 15 amino acids. V lost 0 bases, J lost 1 base, and 12 bases lay in between. Looked up from germline, CDR1 is DFQATT and CDR2 is SNEGSKA (reference sequence). The CDR3 bases are TGCAGTGCTAGAGATTTTCGCCAGGGGAACACTGAAGCTTTCTTT. Protein product: CSARDFRQGNTEAFF.

This clonotype was recorded many times. The rearrangement uses TRBV27 and TRBJ2-1; 11 nucleotides agree with TRBD1. There are 14 residues in the CDR3. Trimming took 4 bases from V and 6 from J; bases not matched to a gene: 2. Germline CDR1 and CDR2: MNHEY and SMNVEV (reference sequence). This chain's CDR3 is CASSWGQGGNEQFF. CDR3 in DNA: TGTGCCAGCAGTTGGGGACAGGGGGGCAATGAGCAGTTCTTC.

This clonotype was counted at least ten times. This chain joins TRBV20-1 and TRBJ1-6; tentatively, D is TRBD1 (5 bases). V gave up 0 bases and J gave up 3 bases, with 18 bases separating them. The CDR3 sequence is 18 residues long. Germline V gene sequence: CDR1 DFQATT, CDR2 SNEGSKA (reference sequence). In nucleotides, the CDR3 is TGCAGTGCTAGAGAGATTGGAGGGGATCTGCTCTATAATTCACCCCTCCACTTT. It translates to CSAREIGGDLLYNSPLHF.

There are a few counts of this clonotype. This could be a read error, since a much larger clone is one nucleotide away. This chain uses TRBV10-3 with TRBJ1-6; 7 bases line up with TRBD1. The germline V gene has CDR1 ENHRY and CDR2 SYGVKD. This CDR3 contains 14 residues. CDR3 nucleotides: TGTGCCATCAGTGCGGGACAGTATAATTCACCCCTCAACTTT. Residues: CAISAGQYNSPLNF.